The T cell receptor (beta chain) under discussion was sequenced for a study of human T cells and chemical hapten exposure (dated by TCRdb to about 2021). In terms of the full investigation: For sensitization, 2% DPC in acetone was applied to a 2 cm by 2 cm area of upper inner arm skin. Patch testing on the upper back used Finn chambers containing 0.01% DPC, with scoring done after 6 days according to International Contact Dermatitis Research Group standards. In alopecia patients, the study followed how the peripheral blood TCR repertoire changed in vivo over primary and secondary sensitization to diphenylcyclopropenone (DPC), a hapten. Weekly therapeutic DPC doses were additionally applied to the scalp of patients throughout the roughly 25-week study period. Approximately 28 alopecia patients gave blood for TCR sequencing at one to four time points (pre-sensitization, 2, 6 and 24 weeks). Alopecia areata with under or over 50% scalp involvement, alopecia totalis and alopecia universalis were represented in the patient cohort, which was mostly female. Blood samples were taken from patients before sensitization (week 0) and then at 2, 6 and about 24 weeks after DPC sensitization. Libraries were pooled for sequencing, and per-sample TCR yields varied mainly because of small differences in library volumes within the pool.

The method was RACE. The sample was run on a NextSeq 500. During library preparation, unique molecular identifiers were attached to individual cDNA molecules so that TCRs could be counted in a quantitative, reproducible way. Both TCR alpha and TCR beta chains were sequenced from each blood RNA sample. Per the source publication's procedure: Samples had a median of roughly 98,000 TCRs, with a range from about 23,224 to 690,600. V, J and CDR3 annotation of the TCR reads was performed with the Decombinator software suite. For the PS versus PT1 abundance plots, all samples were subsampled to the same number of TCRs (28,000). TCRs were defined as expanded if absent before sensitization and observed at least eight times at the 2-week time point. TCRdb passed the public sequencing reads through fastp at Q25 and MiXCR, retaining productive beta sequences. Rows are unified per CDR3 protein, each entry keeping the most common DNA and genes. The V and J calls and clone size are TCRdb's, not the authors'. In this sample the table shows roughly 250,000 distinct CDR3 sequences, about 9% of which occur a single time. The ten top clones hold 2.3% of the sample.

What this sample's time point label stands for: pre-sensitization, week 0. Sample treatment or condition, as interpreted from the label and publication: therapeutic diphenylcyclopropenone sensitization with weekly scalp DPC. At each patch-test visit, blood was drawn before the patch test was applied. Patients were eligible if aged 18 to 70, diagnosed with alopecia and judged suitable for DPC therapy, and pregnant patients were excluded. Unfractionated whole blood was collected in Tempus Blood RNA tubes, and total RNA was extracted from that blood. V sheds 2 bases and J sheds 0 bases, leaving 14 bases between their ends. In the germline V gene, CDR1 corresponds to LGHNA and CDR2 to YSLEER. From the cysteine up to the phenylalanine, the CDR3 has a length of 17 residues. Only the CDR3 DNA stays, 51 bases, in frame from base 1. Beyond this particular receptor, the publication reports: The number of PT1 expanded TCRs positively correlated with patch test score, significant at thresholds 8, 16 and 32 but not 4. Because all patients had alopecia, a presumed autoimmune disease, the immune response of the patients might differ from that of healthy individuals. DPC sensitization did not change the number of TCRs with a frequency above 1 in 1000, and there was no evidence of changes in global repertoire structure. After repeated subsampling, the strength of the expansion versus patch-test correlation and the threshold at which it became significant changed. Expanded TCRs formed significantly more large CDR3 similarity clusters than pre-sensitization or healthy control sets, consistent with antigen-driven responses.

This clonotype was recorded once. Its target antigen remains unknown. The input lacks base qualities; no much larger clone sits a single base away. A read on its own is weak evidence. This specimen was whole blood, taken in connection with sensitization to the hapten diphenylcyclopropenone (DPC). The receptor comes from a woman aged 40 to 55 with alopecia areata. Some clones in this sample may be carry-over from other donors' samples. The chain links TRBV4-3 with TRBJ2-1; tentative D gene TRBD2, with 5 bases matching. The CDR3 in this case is CASSQNPAVSSYNEQFF. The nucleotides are TGCGCCAGCAGCCAAAACCCAGCGGTGAGCTCCTACAATGAGCAGTTCTTC.